The TCR beta chain under discussion was sequenced for a study of cytomegalovirus exposure and HLA in healthy donors. Study-wide results and caveats: In an earlier analysis, in 620 or so donors, most V segments appeared productive either ~90% or ~30% of the time. Association of a missense DCLRE1C variant with TCR beta V- and J-gene trimming was reported in a later analysis. The majority of CMV-associated TCR beta chains were reported as apparently HLA-restricted in a later analysis. In a later analysis, parvovirus B19, influenza, CMV and Epstein-Barr virus appeared linked to several top co-occurrence clusters.

13 Jbeta primers and 60 Vbeta primers were used for the PCR. TCRdb's table, derived via immunoSEQ multiplex PCR, lists solely in-frame clones and lacks some. The sample records 75,000 to 95,000 clones, 60% to 70% being singletons. In the case of this clone: Its antigen is unidentified.

CDR1 is SNHLY, CDR2 FYNNEI, per germline. With 6 bases clipped from V and 8 bases from J, the junction kept 15 bases outside the gene matches. The CDR3 spans 15 residues. The source of this sequence is a woman under 40 in good health and CMV-seronegative. The rearrangement links TRBV2 to TRBJ1-2; 7 bases agree with TRBD1. Sequences were obtained from PBMCs. The CDR3 loop reads CASSPLGQAILGYTF. The CDR3 nucleotides read TGTGCCAGCAGCCCTCTTGGACAGGCGATATTGGGCTACACCTTC.